This TCR beta chain is from a study of Graves' ophthalmopathy and Graves' hyperthyroidism. At the level of the study: Hyperthyroidism counted as stable given no ophthalmopathy within 18 months of follow-up.

CDR3 regions of TCR beta were amplified from RNA transcripts. HTBI primers were used in a first-round RT-PCR, which preceded a second-round multiplex PCR. TCRdb fed the multiplex PCR reads into MiXCR, producing one record per CDR3 protein. The sample contains about 1.2 million distinct CDR3 sequences, 36% of which appear only once. The trim removed 4 bases at V and 1 base at J, leaving 1 base unmatched. The V gene's germline CDR1 is SEHNR and CDR2 FQNEAQ (reference sequence). The CDR3 totals 15 residues. This clonotype was seen at least ten times. This clonotype originated in an adult man with Graves' hyperthyroidism. V usage is TRBV7-9 and J usage is TRBJ1-1, with 12 bases that match TRBD1. What was sequenced was peripheral blood or thyroid tissue (not recorded which). The CDR3 sequence is CASSWGQGANTEAFF. The CDR3 DNA sequence: TGTGCCAGCAGCTGGGGACAGGGGGCGAACACTGAAGCTTTCTTT.